This is a list of T cell receptor beta chains from one sample in a study of post-analysis software for immune sequencing data. Each CDR3 protein is one row after TCRdb ran MiXCR on the PCR reads. The repertoire has about 380,000 distinct CDR3 sequences, less than 40% of them found once; the top ten carry about an eighth. Sequencing was carried out using blood. The receptors derive from a girl aged 5-17 years with multiple sclerosis. The conserved cysteine and the conserved F or W are not part of the CDR3 here. Not all rows give a size; the values are once, few, many and, for expanded clones, a class.

>TRBJ1-5|few|TRBV6-6
ASSYSLGRGGNQPQH
>TRBJ1-2|few|TRBV7-2
ASSSGGNGYT
>TRBJ1-5|.|TRBV20-1
SARQGSSNQPQH
>TRBJ2-1|.|TRBV29-1
SVETAGLGGEQF
>TRBJ1-2|.|TRBV7-2
ASSLVPEGQGGGYT
>.|.|TRBV6-6
ASRPGLAGGEETQY
>TRBJ2-7|few|TRBV20-1
SARLGLAGGYEQY
>TRBJ2-2|.|TRBV4-3
ASSQGRRTGTTGELF
>TRBJ2-7|few|TRBV20-1
SAPGTIISYEQY
>TRBJ1-1|.|TRBV20-1
SATKIDRVGTEAF
>TRBJ1-2|.|TRBV7-9
ASARGGDGYT
>TRBJ2-3|few|TRBV11-2
ASSLRTSGFTDTQY
>TRBJ1-5|few|TRBV12-3/TRBV12-4
ASSPQGLVEPQH
>TRBJ1-1|.|TRBV20-1
SAPKATGGHTEAF
>TRBJ1-2|few|TRBV7-2
ASSSHQPGGGNYGYT